A selection of T cell receptor beta chains follows, all from one sample in a study of blood T cell repertoires in COVID-19. Libraries were prepared by immunoSEQ multiplex PCR; TCRdb keeps only in-frame clonotypes and omits some of them. Here the sample spans 250,000 or so clones, around nine tenths being singletons. Sequencing input: PBMCs or T cells enriched from blood (not recorded which). The origin of the receptors is a woman in her late teens or twenties who had recovered from COVID-19. Each CDR3 is given with its conserved first and last residue. The D gene is left open where the match is weak. Clone size is not always given. Where it is, it says once, few, many or a class for expanded clones.

clone size	V gene	D gene	J gene	CDR3 DNA	CDR3 protein
.	TRBV11-3	TRBD2	TRBJ2-1	TGTGCCAGCAGCTTAGATCGACGGACTAGCGGGGGGGCGCATGAGCAGTTCTTC	CASSLDRRTSGGAHEQFF
.	TRBV28	TRBD1	TRBJ2-5	TGTGCCAGCAGCTTGGACAGGGGGCGAAAAACCCAGTACTTC	CASSLDRGRKTQYF
.	TRBV11-2	TRBD2	TRBJ2-5	TGTGCCAGCAGCTTAGTAGCGGGGACCCAGTACTTC	CASSLVAGTQYF
.	TRBV25-1	.	TRBJ1-2	TGTGCCAGCAGACAGGGAAACTATGGCTACACCTTC	CASRQGNYGYTF
.	TRBV5-1	TRBD2	TRBJ2-2	TGCGCCAGCAGCTCCGGATCCGGGACTAGTGGGACCGGGGAGCTGTTTTTT	CASSSGSGTSGTGELFF
.	TRBV10-3	TRBD1	TRBJ1-2	TGTGCCATCAGTGAGTCGGGACAGGGGGCATCGAATGGCTACACCTTC	CAISESGQGASNGYTF
once	TRBV9	.	TRBJ1-2	TGTGCCAGCAGCGTAGCAGGCCTACCCTATGGCTACACCTTC	CASSVAGLPYGYTF
.	TRBV7-3	TRBD1	TRBJ2-1	TGTGCCAGCAGCGGACGGGACAGTGAGAAGTTCTTC	CASSGRDSEKFF
.	TRBV24-1	TRBD1	TRBJ2-5	TGTGCCACCAGTGATTTGGGGACAGGGGGATTTCGGGAGACCCAGTACTTC	CATSDLGTGGFRETQYF
.	TRBV2	.	TRBJ1-5	TGTGCCAGCAGTGTAGTCCCCAATCAGCCCCAGCATTTT	CASSVVPNQPQHF
.	TRBV4-3	.	TRBJ1-1	TGCGCCAGCAGCCAAGATTATGGGGGGGACACTGAAGCTTTCTTT	CASSQDYGGDTEAFF
.	TRBV19	.	TRBJ1-4	TGTGCCAGTCGACCAGGGTCGCTCGGAAAACTGTTTTTT	CASRPGSLGKLFF
.	TRBV5-1	.	TRBJ2-5	TGCGCCAGCAGCCCGGTTTACCAAGAGACCCAGTACTTC	CASSPVYQETQYF
.	TRBV2	TRBD1	TRBJ2-7	TGTGCCAGCAGTGAAGCGCTCGGGACAGGGGACGCCTACGAGCAGTACTTC	CASSEALGTGDAYEQYF
.	TRBV29-1	.	TRBJ2-7	TGCAGCGTGGGGCCGGGGGAGAGCGAGTACGAGCAGTACTTC	CSVGPGESEYEQYF
.	TRBV27	.	TRBJ2-3	TGTGCCAGCAGTTTTGGGGGGTTCGGCACAGATACGCAGTATTTT	CASSFGGFGTDTQYF
.	TRBV7-6	.	TRBJ2-2	TGTGCCAGCAGCCGATCGACAGCGAACACCGGGGAGCTGTTTTTT	CASSRSTANTGELFF
.	TRBV6-5	.	TRBJ2-2	TGTGCCAGCAGTAGGGGATACAGGGCGACCGGGGAGCTGTTTTTT	CASSRGYRATGELFF
once	TRBV19	.	TRBJ1-1	TGTGCCAGTAGCTATAACAGGGACACTGAAGCTTTCTTT	CASSYNRDTEAFF
few	TRBV21-1	.	TRBJ1-4	TGTGCCAGCAGCACATGGGACAGGGGAAAGGATAATAATGAAAAACTGTTTTTT	CASSTWDRGKDNNEKLFF
few	TRBV11-3	.	TRBJ2-7	TGTGCCAGCAGCTTAGACCTATTTACGGAGACGATACCCTACGAGCAGTACTTC	CASSLDLFTETIPYEQYF
.	TRBV27	TRBD1	TRBJ2-7	TGTGCCAGCAGTTTTCGGGACAGGGTCGGCGAGCAGTACTTC	CASSFRDRVGEQYF
.	TRBV9	.	TRBJ2-2	TGTGCCAGCAGCGTAGACAGTGGTACCGGGGAGCTGTTTTTT	CASSVDSGTGELFF
.	TRBV13	.	TRBJ2-5	TGTGCCAGCAGCTTATTCGGGACTTTCCTCCAAGAGACCCAGTACTTC	CASSLFGTFLQETQYF
.	TRBV29-1	TRBD1	TRBJ2-2	TGCAGCGTCTACAGGGGGCCGTACACCGGGGAGCTGTTTTTT	CSVYRGPYTGELFF
.	TRBV6-5	TRBD1	TRBJ1-1	TGTGCCAGCAGTAGAGGACAGGTCAAGAACACTGAAGCTTTCTTT	CASSRGQVKNTEAFF
.	TRBV5-4	.	TRBJ1-1	TGTGCCAGCAGCTCCCGGTCCACTGAAGCTTTCTTT	CASSSRSTEAFF
.	TRBV7-7	.	TRBJ1-3	TGTGCCAGCAGCTTAGGCAGGGGAGGGTTTAGCTCTGGAAACACCATATATTTT	CASSLGRGGFSSGNTIYF
once	TRBV7-9	TRBD2	TRBJ2-7	TGTGCCAGCAGCTCAGATTTAGCGGGACCCCCTAACTACGAGCAGTACTTC	CASSSDLAGPPNYEQYF
.	TRBV20-1	TRBD1	TRBJ2-7	TGCAGTGCTAGTGGGACAGAGTACGAGCAGTACTTC	CSASGTEYEQYF
.	TRBV30	.	TRBJ1-4	TGTGCCTGGAGTCGAGGGTTTGATGAAAAACTGTTTTTT	CAWSRGFDEKLFF
.	TRBV5-1	.	TRBJ1-6	TGCGCCAGCCAGTATGGGGGGGATTCACCCCTCCACTTT	CASQYGGDSPLHF
.	TRBV30	.	TRBJ1-3	TGTGCCTGGAGAAAGGTAACAGTGACCTTGAGAAACACCATATATTTT	CAWRKVTVTLRNTIYF
.	TRBV6-2/TRBV6-3	.	TRBJ1-3	TGTGCCAGCAGTTTGCACCTACTGAGCTCTGGAAACACCATATATTTT	CASSLHLLSSGNTIYF
.	TRBV7-6	.	TRBJ1-3	TGTGCCAGCAGCTTCGGAGATAGCTCTGGAAACACCATATATTTT	CASSFGDSSGNTIYF
.	TRBV6-5	TRBD2	TRBJ2-1	TGTGCCAGCAGCCGCGGGACTAGCGGGGACAATGAGCAGTTCTTC	CASSRGTSGDNEQFF
.	TRBV19	TRBD2	TRBJ2-3	TGTGCCAGTAGCCCAAGAGCGGGAGGGACCCGCACAGATACGCAGTATTTT	CASSPRAGGTRTDTQYF